This T cell receptor beta chain originates from a study of patients and donors after allogeneic stem cell transplantation. TCRdb called the RT-PCR reads again in MiXCR, with one record for every CDR3 protein. This table has 410,000 or so distinct CDR3 sequences, approximately 16% appearing once. CDR1 is MNHNS, CDR2 SASEGT, per germline. This CDR3 comprises 15 residues. Trimming took off 5 bases at V and 2 bases at J, with 15 bases between the two ends. This clonotype was seen a few times. The chain has TRBV6-1 and TRBJ1-2, with D possibly being TRBD1 (5 bases). The receptor was derived from a human donor who was either an allogeneic HSCT recipient or a stem cell or donor lymphocyte infusion donor (not recorded which). It is not recorded whose cells these are; they may come from a transplant donor. Sequences were obtained from blood, either unsorted or a sorted T cell fraction (not recorded which). In DNA form, the CDR3 reads TGTGCCAGCAGTCCCCGAGGGGATTTCAACTATGGCTACACCTTC. It translates to CASSPRGDFNYGYTF.